Each of the 10 T cell receptor beta chains below was sequenced from the same sample in a study of shared clonotypes between healthy human individuals. Method: immunoSEQ multiplex PCR; TCRdb's copy keeps in-frame clones and lacks some. The sample has 2,500,000 or so clones; roughly 90% are singletons. Input material: naive CD4+ T cells from PBMCs. Subset indicated: CD45RA+ positively selected. These receptors all stem from a man younger than 30 in good health. Some clones in this sample may be carry-over from other donors' samples.

The chain employs TRBV6-6 and TRBJ2-3; perhaps TRBD1 as D (6 bases). Germline V gene lookup returns CDR1 MNHNY and CDR2 SVGAGI (reference sequence). The CDR3 extends over 15 amino acids. V was trimmed by 4 bases and J by 3 bases, leaving 14 bases between them. CDR3 loop: CASSLIQGRTDTQYF. The CDR3 nucleotides are TGTGCCAGCAGTTTGATACAGGGTCGGACAGATACGCAGTATTTT.

The V call is TRBV5-5, the J call TRBJ2-7; TRBD1 matches 8 bases. This CDR3 is 13 amino acids long. Losses at the gene ends were 7 bases for V and 2 bases for J; bases not matched to a gene: 5. Germline CDR1 is SGHKS and CDR2 is YYEKEE (reference sequence). The CDR3 loop is CASRGQATYEQYF. CDR3 nucleotide sequence: TGTGCCAGCCGGGGACAGGCGACCTACGAGCAGTACTTC.

V usage is TRBV7-8 and J usage is TRBJ2-1; 7 bases are shared with TRBD2. CDR1 is SGHVS, CDR2 FQNEAQ, per germline. The CDR3 sequence is 16 residues long. The J segment lost 6 bases and the V segment lost 5 bases, leaving 13 bases of the junction unmatched. CDR3 sequence (DNA): TGTGCCAGCAGCCTCGCAGAGGCGGGAGCCCCCAATGAGCAGTTCTTC. This codes for CASSLAEAGAPNEQFF.

J is TRBJ1-1 and V is TRBV5-1; D is ambiguous. Germline CDR1 and CDR2: SGHRS and YFSETQ. The CDR3 covers 13 residues. Trimming took 1 base from V and 4 from J, leaving 8 bases between them. In DNA form, the CDR3 reads TGCGCCAGCAGCTTGATAGGTGGCACTGAAGCTTTCTTT. This sequence encodes CASSLIGGTEAFF.

The gene calls are TRBV5-1 and TRBJ2-1, with 9 bases lining up with TRBD1. Germline values: CDR1 SGHRS, CDR2 YFSETQ. The trim removed 5 bases at V and 4 bases at J, leaving 4 bases unmatched. This CDR3 has 14 residues. The CDR3 bases are TGCGCCAGCAGAGGGACAGGGATTTACAATGAGCAGTTCTTC. Protein sequence: CASRGTGIYNEQFF.

In the case of this clone: Other DNA variants within this sample encode the same CDR3. V and J are TRBV18 and TRBJ2-1, with TRBD2 matching 9 bases. The CDR3 has 15 amino acids. Germline CDR1 reads KGHSH; CDR2 reads LQKENI. V shed 3 bases and J 2 bases; nucleotides not matched to a gene: 2. CDR3 DNA: TGTGCCAGCTCACCGACTAGCGGAGCCTACAATGAGCAGTTCTTC. Encoded protein: CASSPTSGAYNEQFF.

DNA for the CDR3: TGTGCCAGCAGCTTAGGACAGCTATCTACCGGGGAGCTGTTTTTT. Translating gives CASSLGQLSTGELFF. The chain joins TRBV7-2 to TRBJ2-2, with D possibly being TRBD1 (5 bases). Looked up from germline, CDR1 is SGHTA and CDR2 is FQGNSA. This CDR3 is built from 15 residues. The V end lost 1 base, the J end lost 5 bases, and 11 bases lay between the germline ends.

V and J are TRBV19 and TRBJ2-7, with unresolved D. This CDR3 spans 13 amino acids. From germline, CDR1 is LNHDA and CDR2 SQIVND (reference sequence). Trimming pared 5 bases from V and 2 bases from J, leaving 10 bases between. In DNA form, the CDR3 reads TGTGCCAGTAGTGAACAGATTACCTACGAGCAGTACTTC. Translated: CASSEQITYEQYF. Based on the CDR3 plus reference TRBV19 and TRBJ2-7, the full variable domain is DGGITQSPKYLFRKEGQNVTLSCEQNLNHDAMYWYRQDPGQGLRLIYYSQIVNDFQKGDIAEGYSVSREKKESFPLTVTSAQKNPTAFYLCASSEQITYEQYFGPGTRLTVT.

The chain couples TRBV4-1 to TRBJ2-2; D gene uncertain. Trimming shortened V by 3 bases and J by 1 base, and 12 bases separated the two germline ends. CDR1 is MGHRA and CDR2 is YSYEKL in the germline V gene. This CDR3 comprises 16 residues. CDR3 protein: CASSQETGLNTGELFF. CDR3 nucleotide sequence: TGCGCCAGCAGCCAGGAAACTGGGTTGAACACCGGGGAGCTGTTTTTT.

The gene calls are TRBV27 and TRBJ2-4; tentatively, D is TRBD1 (7 bases). Germline assignment: CDR1 MNHEY and CDR2 SMNVEV (reference sequence). V lost 3 bases, J lost 8 bases, and 17 bases lay in between. The CDR3 contains 15 residues. CDR3 DNA: TGTGCCAGCAGTTTTACGGGAACAGGGGAGGACATTCAGTACTTC. Its translation is CASSFTGTGEDIQYF.